This TCR beta chain comes out of a study of monozygotic twins with inflammatory bowel disease. The germline V gene has CDR1 SGHRS and CDR2 YFSETQ. The CDR3 consists of 14 residues. TCRdb re-called the 5' RACE reads; one entry per CDR3 protein, DNA not given. Across 350,000 to 500,000 distinct CDR3 sequences, the top ten clones capture 2.4% of the sample. This rearrangement joins TRBV5-1 to TRBJ2-5; checking the TCRdb D call of TRBD1 is not possible without DNA. The specimen was blood. This sequence was found in a human donor with ulcerative colitis or Crohn's disease, or a healthy co-twin of an affected twin (not recorded which). The CDR3 region is CASSSGTGQQTQYF. The whole variable domain, remainder taken from reference TRBV5-1 and TRBJ2-5, is KAGVTQTPRYLIKTRGQQVTLSCSPISGHRSVSWYQQTPGQGLQFLFEYFSETQRNKGNFPGRFSGRQFSNSRSEMNVSTLELGDSALYLCASSSGTGQQTQYFGPGTRLLVL.